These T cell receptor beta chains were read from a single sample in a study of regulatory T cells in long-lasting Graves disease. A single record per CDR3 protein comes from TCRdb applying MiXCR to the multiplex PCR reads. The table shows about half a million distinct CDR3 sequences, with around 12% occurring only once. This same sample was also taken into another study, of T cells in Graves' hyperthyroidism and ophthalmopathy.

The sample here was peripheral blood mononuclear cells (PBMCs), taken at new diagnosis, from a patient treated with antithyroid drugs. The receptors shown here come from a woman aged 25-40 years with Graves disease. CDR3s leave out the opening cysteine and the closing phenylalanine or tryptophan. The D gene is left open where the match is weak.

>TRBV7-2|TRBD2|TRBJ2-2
ASSFPSGRDTGELF
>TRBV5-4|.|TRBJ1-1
ASSLLGGADTEAF
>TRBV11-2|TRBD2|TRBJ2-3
ASSSRREAGDTQY
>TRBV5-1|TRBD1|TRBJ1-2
ASSLTGTAYGYT
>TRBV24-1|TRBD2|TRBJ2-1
ATSDSTSGRYNEQF
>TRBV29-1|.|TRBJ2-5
SVDRYEPPQETQY
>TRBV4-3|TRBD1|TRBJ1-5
ASSLRTGVTPQH
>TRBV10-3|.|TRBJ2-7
AIRRGAGLNEQY
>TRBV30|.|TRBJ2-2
AWRDPVGELF
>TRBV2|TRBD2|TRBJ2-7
AGSGTSYEQY
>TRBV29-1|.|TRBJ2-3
SVEDQGQSTDTQY
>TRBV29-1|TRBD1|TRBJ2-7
SVAQGFRPVYEQY
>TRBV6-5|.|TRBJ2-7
ASSYGDTGYYEQY
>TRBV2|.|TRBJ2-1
ASRAGPTESYNEQF
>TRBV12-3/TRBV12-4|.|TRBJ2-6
ASSRQVLSGANVLT
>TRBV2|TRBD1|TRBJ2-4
ASSFLWGQGFENIQY
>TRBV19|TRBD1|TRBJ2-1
ASKRGTGSNEQF
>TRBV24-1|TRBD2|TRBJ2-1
ATSDWGGNNEQF
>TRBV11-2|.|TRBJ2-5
ASSESVWETQY
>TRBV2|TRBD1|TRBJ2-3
ASSGTGGSDTQY
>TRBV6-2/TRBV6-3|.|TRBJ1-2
ASSYRGYSGYT
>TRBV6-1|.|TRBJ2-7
ASREPGLRDSYEQY
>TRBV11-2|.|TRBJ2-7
ASTNSREQY
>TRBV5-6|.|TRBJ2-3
ASAPGVSPDTDTQY
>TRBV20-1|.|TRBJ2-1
SASSKAEQF
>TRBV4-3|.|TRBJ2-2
ASSQDGGPSTGELF
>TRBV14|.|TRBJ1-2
ASSQEVGSVPVNYGYT
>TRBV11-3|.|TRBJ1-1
ASSLTTATEAF
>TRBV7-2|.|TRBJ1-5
ASSPSTEMGQPQH
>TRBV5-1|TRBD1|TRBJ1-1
ASSPGTGIPEAF
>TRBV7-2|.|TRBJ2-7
ASSPSKDNYEQY
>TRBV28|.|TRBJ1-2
ASSSPSVAGKSYT
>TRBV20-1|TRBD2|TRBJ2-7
SARGLAGVFSYEQY
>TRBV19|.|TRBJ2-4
ASSTLRGAKNIQY
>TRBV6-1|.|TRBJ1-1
ASLWRQAEAF
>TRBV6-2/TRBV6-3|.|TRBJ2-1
ASSWGGTGYNEQF
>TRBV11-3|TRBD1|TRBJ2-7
ASRGDRGGEQY
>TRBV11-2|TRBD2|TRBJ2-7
ASSFTGGRSSYEQY
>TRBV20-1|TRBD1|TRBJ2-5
SASTGTVQETQY
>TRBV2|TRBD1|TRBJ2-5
ASQDRGRETQY
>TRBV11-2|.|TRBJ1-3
ASRPFSSGNTIY